This T cell receptor (beta chain) was identified in a study of T cell clonality in common variable immunodeficiency (dated by TCRdb to between 2014 and 2017). This clone was counted ten times or more. Its antigen is unknown. Study-wide conclusions, independent of this receptor: Despite equal DNA input, controls averaged roughly 80,000 unique sequences per sample versus roughly 30,000 in CVID samples. CVID subjects shared fewer TCRbeta clones with each other than healthy controls did (p < 0.0001). According to the authors, figuring out what caused the increased clonality in CVID would require sequencing the repertoires of T cell subpopulations. Compared with healthy controls, CVID subjects showed increased TCRbeta clonality (t-test p = 0.018), a feature most characteristic of about a third of subjects. CVID TCRbeta sequences reportedly showed fewer deletions and N-nucleotide insertions and lacked highly modified clones with 13 or more V deletions. Correlations between repertoire features and clinical complications were limited by patient heterogeneity within the CVID cohort.

Most CVID patients and most healthy controls were of Caucasian heritage. Heparinized peripheral whole blood samples of about 5 to 9 ml were obtained from each donor. Genomic DNA from adults with common variable immune deficiency (CVID) and from healthy adult controls was the source for sequencing TCRbeta CDR3 repertoires. The control group comprised 22 healthy adult volunteers, roughly 12 female and roughly ten male, aged about 23 to 75 years with a mean age of around 37. To isolate peripheral blood mononuclear cells, diluted blood was subjected to density centrifugation over Hypaque 1077 or Ficoll-Paque. Genomic DNA was extracted from unsorted mononuclear cells by Qiagen column purification or by a centrifugation-based method. Equivalent amounts of genomic DNA from CVID and control samples were used as sequencing input. For every sample, a 60 bp segment covering the rearranged TCRbeta CDR3 region was amplified and then sequenced. The immunoSEQ assay, a bias-corrected multiplex PCR combined with high-throughput sequencing, was used for TCRbeta amplification. As for how the authors treated the data: Every unique nucleotide sequence counted as a clone and was annotated with V, D and J genes, copy number and frequency. Sequences were labeled productive if in frame, and non-productive if out of frame or containing stop codons. As previously described, Shannon's entropy was used to calculate clonality. The predicted amino acid sequences of productive clones were used to derive the mean CDR3 Kyte-Doolittle hydropathy. Scaled V gene usage was hierarchically clustered using Manhattan distance and complete linkage with the R hclust function. Sharing of clones by CDR3 amino acid sequence was evaluated through resampling of 12 repertoires per group over 100 rounds. The repertoires were screened for around 70 published EBV-specific TCRbeta sequences and some 250 published CMV-specific TCRbeta sequences. After a couple of CVID samples that produced fewer than 10,000 sequences were dropped from the analysis, around 40 CVID repertoires remained. TCRdb carries this immuneACCESS record with in-frame sequences only. Its versions omit some clonotypes, under half of them owing to an unresolved V gene in the studies checked, with the rest unexplained. V and J calls and clone size are as listed in that table; D and trimming were resolved from the DNA. This sample was tabulated with roughly 42,000 clones, among which there are no singletons. Together, the top ten hold approximately 2% of the sample.

Sequencing used peripheral blood mononuclear cells. This receptor was obtained from a person between 18 and 69 years old in good health.

For the CDR3, the sequence is CSARDGAGPNYGYTF. CDR3 DNA, as far as it was read: TGCAGTGCTAGAGACGGAGCAGGGCCTAACTATGGC. This receptor chain uses TRBV20-1 and TRBJ1-2; TRBD1 is a possible D gene, resting on 5 matching bases. The sequenced fragment ends 3 residues before the CDR3 boundary, so the rest is inferred from the germline J gene. There are 15 amino acids in the CDR3, from cysteine to phenylalanine inclusive. Of the CDR3's DNA, 36 bases were read; they are in frame from base 1. CDR1 and CDR2 were assigned from the germline V gene (reference sequence) as DFQATT and SNEGSKA. A distance of 11 bases separates the germline ends of V and J, which lose 0 bases and 0 bases respectively.